Shown below are 18 T cell receptor beta chains from a single sample sequenced in a study of blood T cell repertoires in COVID-19. Some clones are missing from TCRdb's copy, which holds only in-frame ones; the method was immunoSEQ multiplex PCR. This sample has around 200,000 clones; around 83% occur once, and the top ten carry roughly 7.6%. The sequencing input was peripheral blood. All receptors come from a woman aged 50 to 60 with acute or convalescent COVID-19.

As to this clone: An end of the junction differs from the germline gene, which may be a read error. The chain combines TRBV7-2 with TRBJ2-7; 12 bases are shared with TRBD2. The CDR3 loop spans 15 amino acids. CDR1 is SGHTA, CDR2 FQGNSA, per germline. The CDR3 DNA sequence: TGTGCCAGCAGCACCGGACTAGCGGGAACCTACGCGCAGTACTTC. This encodes CASSTGLAGTYAQYF. The entire variable domain, with the rest obtained from reference TRBV7-2 and TRBJ2-7, is as follows: GAGVSQSPSNKVTEKGKDVELRCDPISGHTALYWYRQSLGQGLEFLIYFQGNSAPDKSGLPSDRFSAERTGGSVSTLTIQRTQQEDSAVYLCASSTGLAGTYAQYFGPGTRLTVT.

The rearrangement joins TRBV5-1 to TRBJ2-5; 8 bases fit TRBD1. The CDR3 is 12 residues long. Germline V gives CDR1 SGHRS, CDR2 YFSETQ. The ends lost 4 bases at V and 4 bases at J; junction bases unmatched: 0. The DNA for the CDR3 is TGCGCCAGCAGCGGACAGGGAGAGACCCAGTACTTC. The encoded protein is CASSGQGETQYF.

This sequence joins TRBV29-1 and TRBJ2-5; 12 bases match TRBD2. CDR3 size: 18 residues. CDR1 is SQVTM, CDR2 ANQGSEA, per germline. Trimming at V came to 0 bases and at J to 5 bases, leaving 13 bases not matched to a gene. CDR3 in amino acids: CSVEEEKLTSGSQETQYF. The CDR3 bases are TGCAGCGTTGAAGAGGAGAAACTGACTAGCGGGAGTCAGGAGACCCAGTACTTC.

V usage is TRBV3-1 (or the pseudogene TRBV3-2) and J usage is TRBJ2-2, with 11 bases lining up with TRBD2. Germline V gene lookup returns CDR1 LGHDT and CDR2 YNNKEL (reference sequence). V was pared by 3 bases and J by 5 bases, with 2 bases of the junction left unmatched. The CDR3 length is 15 residues. The CDR3 loop is CASSQRLAGTGELFF. In nucleotides, the CDR3 is TGTGCCAGCAGCCAGAGACTAGCGGGAACCGGGGAGCTGTTTTTT.

This clone was seen a single time. The chain carries TRBV7-2 and TRBJ2-3; 8 bases map to TRBD2. This CDR3 contains 14 residues. The germline V gene encodes CDR1 SGHTA and CDR2 FQGNSA. Trimming cost V 5 bases and J 0 bases; bases outside gene matches: 1. CDR3 nucleotides: TGTGCCAGCAGCCCTAGCGGGAGCACAGATACGCAGTATTTT. Amino acid sequence: CASSPSGSTDTQYF.

The CDR3 DNA follows: TGTGCCAGCAGCTACCTGCAGGGCGGGGAGCTGTTTTTT. Translating it yields CASSYLQGGELFF. This chain uses TRBV4-2 with TRBJ2-2; a possible D gene is TRBD1 (5 bases). This CDR3 has 13 amino acids. The germline V gene has CDR1 LGHNA and CDR2 YNFKEQ. Trimming took off 5 bases at V and 7 bases at J, with 11 bases between the two ends.

The J gene is TRBJ1-5, the V gene TRBV28; D remains unclear. Trimming cost V 6 bases and J 7 bases, with 10 bases left between them. The V gene's germline CDR1 is MDHEN and CDR2 SYDVKM. This CDR3 has 12 residues. The CDR3 DNA reads TGTGCCAGCAGATTGGGCGTCCAGCCCCAGCATTTT. Protein product: CASRLGVQPQHF.

The rearrangement uses TRBV28 and TRBJ2-5, with D possibly matching TRBD2 (5 bases). Trimming stripped 1 base from V and 4 bases from J, with 10 bases between. Per germline, CDR1 MDHEN and CDR2 SYDVKM. This CDR3 spans 14 amino acids. The DNA of the CDR3 is TGTGCCAGCAGTTTATTTAGCGCTTCAGAGACCCAGTACTTC. This translates into CASSLFSASETQYF.

The CDR3 here is CASSPGLAGGLYEQYF. The CDR3 bases are TGTGCCAGCAGCCCGGGACTAGCGGGAGGACTCTACGAGCAGTACTTC. The V gene is TRBV2, the J gene TRBJ2-7, with 15 bases fitting TRBD2. CDR3 length: 16 amino acids. Germline V gene data show CDR1 as SNHLY and CDR2 as FYNNEI. V lost 6 bases to trimming and J lost 3 bases; unmatched junction nucleotides: 6.

The V gene is TRBV25-1, the J gene TRBJ1-1; 10 positions match TRBD1. This CDR3 is built from 15 residues. V gave up 4 bases and J gave up 2 bases; unmatched junction bases: 4. CDR1 is MGHDK and CDR2 is SYGVNS in the germline V gene. In DNA, the CDR3 is TGTGCCAGCAGTGGGACAGGGGGAGGTAACACTGAAGCTTTCTTT. Translation: CASSGTGGGNTEAFF. The full variable domain, rest sourced from reference TRBV25-1 and TRBJ1-1, is EADIYQTPRYLVIGTGKKITLECSQTMGHDKMYWYQQDPGMELHLIHYSYGVNSTEKGDLSSESTVSRIRTEHFPLTLESARPSHTSQYLCASSGTGGGNTEAFFGQGTRLTVV.

The chain links TRBV10-3 to TRBJ2-3; 8 bases are shared with TRBD2. The CDR3 covers 17 residues. V trimming: 4 bases; J trimming: 0 bases; junction bases outside the gene matches: 9. CDR1 is ENHRY and CDR2 is SYGVKD in the germline V gene. CDR3 sequence reads: CAISAGSGGSSTDTQYF. CDR3 bases: TGTGCCATCAGTGCGGGGTCGGGAGGGTCTAGCACAGATACGCAGTATTTT.

The rearrangement links TRBV28 to TRBJ1-2, with D perhaps TRBD1 (5 bases). Germline V CDR1 and CDR2: MDHEN, SYDVKM. The CDR3 covers 15 residues. V was shortened by 6 bases and J by 1 base, with 15 bases between the two germline ends. CDR3 amino acids: CASSPGWGVNYGYTF. Written as DNA, the CDR3 is TGTGCCAGCAGCCCCGGGTGGGGGGTTAACTATGGCTACACCTTC.

This clone appeared a single time. The chain is built from TRBV11-2 and TRBJ1-1; perhaps TRBD1 as D (6 bases). Between the trimmed V and J ends, which lost 1 base and 8 bases, there was a span of 14 bases. This CDR3 is built from 14 residues. Germline V CDR1 and CDR2: SGHAT, FQNNGV. In nucleotides, the CDR3 is TGTGCCAGCAGCTTAGCTGGGACAAAAGGGGAAGCTTTCTTT. This sequence encodes CASSLAGTKGEAFF.

This chain links TRBV5-1 with TRBJ1-2, with no clear D. V dropped 5 bases and J dropped 0 bases, with 14 bases sitting between them. The CDR3 sequence is 15 residues long. Germline V gene sequence: CDR1 SGHRS, CDR2 YFSETQ. CDR3 nucleotide sequence: TGCGCCAGCAGTGTTCAACCTACTACTAACTATGGCTACACCTTC. Its translation is CASSVQPTTNYGYTF.

This clone has only one observation. The genes are TRBV19 and TRBJ2-6, with D perhaps matching TRBD2 (6 bases). Trimming pared 5 bases from V and 0 bases from J, leaving 23 bases between. Germline assignment: CDR1 LNHDA and CDR2 SQIVND (reference sequence). This CDR3 is built from 20 residues. The CDR3 bases are TGTGCCAGTAGTCCAATAGCTCCGGGACTGAAGTACTCTGGGGCCAACGTCCTGACTTTC. Its protein is CASSPIAPGLKYSGANVLTF.

The chain couples TRBV5-6 to TRBJ2-6; 7 nucleotides match TRBD1. CDR1 and CDR2 from the germline V gene are SGHDT and YYEEEE. CDR3 length equals 18 residues. The junction had 10 bases not matched to a gene; V was cut back by 3 bases and J by 1 base. The CDR3 region has the DNA TGTGCCAGCAGCTCGATACAGGGGATTGGATCTGGGGCCAACGTCCTGACTTTC. Translation gives CASSSIQGIGSGANVLTF. Full variable domain (rest looked up from reference TRBV5-6 and TRBJ2-6): DAGVTQSPTHLIKTRGQQVTLRCSPKSGHDTVSWYQQALGQGPQFIFQYYEEEERQRGNFPDRFSGHQFPNYSSELNVNALLLGDSALYLCASSSIQGIGSGANVLTFGAGSRLTVL.

This clone appeared a few times. The gene calls are TRBV10-1 and TRBJ1-2, with D uncertain. Germline values: CDR1 WNHNN, CDR2 SYGVQD (reference sequence). Trimming removed 2 bases from V and 0 bases from J, with 4 bases in between. There are 13 residues in the CDR3. This CDR3 is CASSEAANYGYTF. In nucleotides, the CDR3 is TGCGCCAGCAGTGAGGCGGCTAACTATGGCTACACCTTC.

The gene calls are TRBV28 and TRBJ2-3, with no clear D. CDR1 and CDR2 from the germline V gene are MDHEN and SYDVKM. V shed 3 bases and J shed 0 bases, with 16 bases lying between them. The CDR3 runs 17 residues. DNA for the CDR3: TGTGCCAGCAGTTTGGCGGCGTCGGCCTCCAGCACAGATACGCAGTATTTT. It specifies CASSLAASASSTDTQYF.